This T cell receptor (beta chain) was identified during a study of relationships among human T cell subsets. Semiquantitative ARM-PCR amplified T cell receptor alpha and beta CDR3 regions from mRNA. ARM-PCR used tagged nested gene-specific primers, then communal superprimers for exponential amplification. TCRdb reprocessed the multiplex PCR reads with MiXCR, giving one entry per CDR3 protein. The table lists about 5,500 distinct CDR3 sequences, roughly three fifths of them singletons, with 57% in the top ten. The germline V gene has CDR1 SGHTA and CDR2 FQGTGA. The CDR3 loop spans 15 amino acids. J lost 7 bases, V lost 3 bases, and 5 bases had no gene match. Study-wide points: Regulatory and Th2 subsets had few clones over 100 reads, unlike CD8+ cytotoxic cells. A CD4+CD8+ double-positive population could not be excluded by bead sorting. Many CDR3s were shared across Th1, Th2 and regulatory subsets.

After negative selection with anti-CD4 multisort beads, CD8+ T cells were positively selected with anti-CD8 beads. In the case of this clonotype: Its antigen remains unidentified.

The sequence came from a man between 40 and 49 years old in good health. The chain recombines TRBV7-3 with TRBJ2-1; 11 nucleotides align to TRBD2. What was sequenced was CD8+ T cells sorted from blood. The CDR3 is CASSFTSGGLNEQFF. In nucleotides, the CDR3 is TGTGCCAGCAGCTTTACTAGCGGGGGATTGAATGAGCAGTTCTTC. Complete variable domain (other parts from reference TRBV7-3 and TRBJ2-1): GAGVSQTPSNKVTEKGKYVELRCDPISGHTALYWYRQSLGQGPEFLIYFQGTGAADDSGLPNDRFFAVRPEGSVSTLKIQRTERGDSAVYLCASSFTSGGLNEQFFGPGTRLTVL.